This T cell receptor (beta chain) was found in a study of beta chain features in type 1 diabetes. In the study overall: Taken together, all samples contributed approximately 110,000,000 examined sorted cells. General study findings and limits: Researchers caution that PCR might favor shorter templates, equally among patients and controls.

On this clone: The antigen is unknown.

The V and J ends lost 6 bases and 0 bases respectively, with 12 bases between them. The CDR3 is 15 residues long. Germline V lookup: CDR1 SEHNR, CDR2 FQNEAQ (reference sequence). Researchers reported sorting CD4+ naive, central memory, regulatory and stem cell-like memory cells via CD45RO/CCR7/CD25/CD127/CD95/CD27. The authors obtained over 95% purity in all sorted populations. The sequenced template was cDNA made from the entire isolated RNA. The assay was immunoSEQ multiplex PCR, and TCRdb's table has in-frame clones only and misses some. The sample includes about 350,000 clones, roughly a fifth of them seen just once.

This rearrangement joins TRBV7-9 to TRBJ2-1; tentatively, D is TRBD1 (6 bases). The material sequenced was naive CD4+ T cells from blood. The TCR sequence derives from a woman under 30 in good health. The CDR3 DNA reads TGTGCCAGCAGATCAACAGGGAGCTCCTACAATGAGCAGTTCTTC. This gives the protein CASRSTGSSYNEQFF.